The 20 T cell receptor beta chains in this list originate from one sample, sequenced in a study of T cell repertoires in cytomegalovirus infection (dated by TCRdb to between 2018 and 2021). Sequenced on an Illumina HiSeq 1500. The public reads were reanalyzed by TCRdb: fastp trimming at Q25, MiXCR alignment, in-frame beta chains only. CDR3 protein sequences are deduplicated, and each keeps its most common genes and DNA. The sample records fewer than 700,000 distinct CDR3 sequences, 20% to 30% of which are singletons. Clones ranked in the top ten supply 8% of the sample. The specimen sequenced was CD8+ T cells from PBMCs. The receptors stem from a human donor in good health (CMV status not recorded). Some clones in this sample may be carry-over from other donors' samples.

The chain has TRBV20-1 and TRBJ2-1; 10 positions agree with TRBD2. This CDR3 spans 14 amino acids. Germline V gene lookup returns CDR1 DFQATT and CDR2 SNEGSKA (reference sequence). V shed 3 bases and J 6 bases; nucleotides not matched to a gene: 5. The CDR3 DNA sequence: TGCAGTGCTAGTCCGGGACTAGCGAGCAATGAGCAGTTCTTC. Translated, it gives CSASPGLASNEQFF.

This clonotype was seen only a few times. This could be a read error, since a much larger clone is one nucleotide away. The gene calls are TRBV27 and TRBJ1-1; possibly TRBD1 for D (5 bases). This CDR3 comprises 12 residues. CDR1 and CDR2 from the germline V gene are MNHEY and SMNVEV (reference sequence). Trimming cost V 6 bases and J 1 base, with 6 bases left between them. The DNA of the CDR3 is TGTGCCAGCAGACAGGAGAACACTGAAGCTTTCTTT. Protein sequence: CASRQENTEAFF.

A single count supports this clonotype. The chain couples TRBV2 to TRBJ2-3; no reliable D call. Germline values: CDR1 SNHLY, CDR2 FYNNEI. Trimming left V 4 bases short and J 5 bases short, with 16 bases between. The CDR3 spans 15 residues. The CDR3 protein is CASSAGPLRRDTQYF. The CDR3 nucleotides are TGTGCCAGCAGTGCGGGTCCTCTTAGGAGAGATACGCAGTATTTT.

This clonotype has a count of ten or more. The J gene is TRBJ2-7, the V gene TRBV12-3 or TRBV12-4; TRBD1 agrees at 10 bases. V lost 3 bases to trimming and J lost 6 bases; unmatched junction nucleotides: 5. The CDR3 totals 14 residues. CDR3 sequence: CASSLGQGLGEQYV. CDR3 nucleotides: TGTGCCAGCAGTTTGGGACAGGGGCTGGGCGAGCAGTACGTC.

This chain links TRBV7-9 with TRBJ2-7; no clear D gene. The CDR3 has 14 residues. Germline lookup yields CDR1 SEHNR and CDR2 FQNEAQ (reference sequence). V lost 0 bases to trimming and J lost 2 bases, with 8 bases between them. The DNA for the CDR3 is TGTGCCAGCAGCTTAGCTCTGGGGACCTACGAGCAGTACGTC. Translated, it gives CASSLALGTYEQYV.

The chain couples TRBV29-1 to TRBJ2-5; D is perhaps TRBD2 (5 bases). This CDR3 spans 15 amino acids. Germline values: CDR1 SQVTM, CDR2 ANQGSEA. Trimming shortened V by 3 bases and J by 2 bases, and 16 bases separated the two germline ends. CDR3 amino acids: CSVESGWVRQETQYF. The CDR3 DNA is TGCAGCGTTGAGTCGGGGTGGGTTCGGCAAGAGACCCAGTACTTC.

This clonotype was seen only a few times. The chain couples TRBV14 to TRBJ2-2; no firm D call. The CDR3 has 14 residues. Germline CDR1 and CDR2: SGHDN and FVKESK. The V end lost 0 bases, the J end lost 4 bases, and 6 bases lay between the germline ends. The CDR3 sequence is CASSQDVVTGELFF. The CDR3 coding sequence is TGTGCCAGCAGCCAAGACGTTGTCACCGGGGAGCTGTTTTTT.

This clonotype was recorded a few times. The V call is TRBV6-8, the J call TRBJ1-2; tentative D call: TRBD1 (6 bases). Germline V CDR1 and CDR2: MNHGY, SAAAGT. The ends were cut back, 6 bases at V and 8 bases at J, with 22 bases in the middle. The length of the CDR3 is 15 residues. CDR3 nucleotides: TGTGCCAGCAGCAACCCCGGGACACCGTCTTGGGGCTACACCTTC. This gives the protein CASSNPGTPSWGYTF.

The chain joins TRBV12-3 or TRBV12-4 to TRBJ1-5; 8 nucleotides agree with TRBD1. This CDR3 region has 15 residues. V shed 4 bases and J 5 bases; nucleotides not matched to a gene: 7. The CDR3 region is CASSSDDRGYQPQHF. DNA for the CDR3: TGTGCCAGCAGTTCGGACGACAGGGGTTATCAGCCCCAGCATTTT.

This clonotype came up a few times. The J gene is TRBJ1-1, the V gene TRBV4-3; D is possibly TRBD1 (5 bases). The V end was cut by 5 bases, the J end by 1 base, with 14 bases between. This CDR3 spans 15 amino acids. CDR1 LGHNA and CDR2 YSLEER come from the germline V gene. The CDR3 here is CASSATGTQNTEAFF. CDR3 DNA sequence: TGCGCCAGCAGCGCAACCGGGACGCAGAACACTGAAGCTTTCTTT.

This clonotype was seen only a few times. V and J are TRBV5-6 and TRBJ2-2, with D tentatively TRBD2 (6 bases). The CDR3 loop spans 12 amino acids. Germline lookup yields CDR1 SGHDT and CDR2 YYEEEE. Between the trimmed V and J ends, which lost 3 bases and 8 bases, there was a span of 8 bases. This CDR3 reads CASSSGRGELFF. The CDR3 nucleotides read TGTGCCAGCAGCTCGGGGAGGGGGGAGCTGTTTTTT.

A remark on this clonotype: A junction end diverges from the germline sequence, so it may reflect a read error. The chain is built from TRBV6-6 and TRBJ2-1, with 9 positions matching TRBD2. The CDR3 is 18 residues long. Germline assignment: CDR1 MNHNY and CDR2 SVGAGI (reference sequence). CDR3 DNA: TGTGCCAGCAGTTACTTCCTACACCGAGCGGGGGGAATCAATGAGCAGTTCTTT. It codes for CASSYFLHRAGGINEQFF.

This clonotype was recorded many times. The V call is TRBV7-8, the J call TRBJ2-7; D perhaps matches TRBD1 (6 bases). This CDR3 is 14 amino acids long. V was cut by 2 bases and J by 2 bases, with 10 bases left in between. In germline, CDR1 is SGHVS, CDR2 FQNEAQ. CDR3 protein: CASSLYPGAYEQYV. The CDR3 region has the DNA TGTGCCAGCAGCTTATACCCAGGGGCCTACGAGCAGTACGTC.

In its sample, this clonotype was seen a few times. The CDR3 loop reads CASSQDLAGGYTDTQYF. CDR3 bases: TGCGCCAGCAGCCAAGATTTAGCGGGGGGTTACACAGATACGCAGTATTTT. The chain carries TRBV4-3 and TRBJ2-3, with 10 bases fitting TRBD2. Germline V gene data show CDR1 as LGHNA and CDR2 as YSLEER. With 0 bases clipped from V and 2 bases from J, the junction kept 5 bases outside the gene matches. The CDR3 has 17 amino acids.

CDR3 region: CSAISRVWDTEAFF. DNA for the CDR3: TGCAGTGCAATATCCAGGGTTTGGGACACTGAAGCTTTCTTT. The rearrangement links TRBV20-1 to TRBJ1-1, with a tentative D call TRBD1 (5 bases). The CDR3 has 14 amino acids. V was shortened by 6 bases and J by 3 bases, with 17 bases between the two germline ends. Germline V gene data show CDR1 as DFQATT and CDR2 as SNEGSKA (reference sequence).

A remark on this clonotype: A much larger clone differs by one base, so this may be a read error. J is TRBJ2-5 and V is TRBV7-2; D ambiguous. CDR1 SGHTA and CDR2 FQGNSA come from the germline V gene. The CDR3 spans 16 residues. Deletions cut 1 base from V and 0 bases from J, with 12 bases between. The CDR3 DNA is TGTGCCAGCAGCTTAGTGGCCCTTTCGTACCAAGAGACCCAGTACTTC. It is translated as CASSLVALSYQETQYF.

This chain links TRBV7-9 with TRBJ2-3; 8 bases match TRBD2. CDR1 is SEHNR and CDR2 is FQNEAQ in the germline V gene (reference sequence). CDR3 length: 17 amino acids. J was trimmed by 3 bases and V by 3 bases; bases with no gene match: 11. The DNA of the CDR3 is TGTGCCAGCAGCTTCTCACCAGCGGGGGACCCAACAGATACGCAGTATTTT. Protein product: CASSFSPAGDPTDTQYF.

The chain combines TRBV28 with TRBJ2-3; the match to TRBD1 covers 7 bases. Trimming at V came to 2 bases and at J to 6 bases, leaving 5 bases not matched to a gene. The CDR3 is 14 residues long. Germline values: CDR1 MDHEN, CDR2 SYDVKM. The CDR3 loop reads CASSLETGRDTQYF. The CDR3 region has the DNA TGTGCCAGCAGTTTAGAGACAGGGCGGGATACGCAGTATTTT.

DNA of the CDR3: TGCAGTGCTACGCCGCCAGGGACTGACCAGCCCCAGCATTTT. This gives the protein CSATPPGTDQPQHF. The rearrangement links TRBV20-1 to TRBJ1-5; D might be TRBD1 (5 bases). V was trimmed by 4 bases and J by 7 bases, leaving 17 bases between them. This CDR3 has 14 residues. Germline-derived CDR1 and CDR2 are DFQATT and SNEGSKA (reference sequence).

This clonotype was observed at least ten times. The genes are TRBV7-8 and TRBJ2-7, with 7 positions matching TRBD2. The CDR3 runs 13 residues. V lost 5 bases to trimming and J lost 5 bases; unmatched junction nucleotides: 6. Germline V gene sequence: CDR1 SGHVS, CDR2 FQNEAQ. The CDR3 region has the DNA TGTGCCAGCAGCCCGGGGGGAGGAGACGAGCAGTACGTC. Protein: CASSPGGGDEQYV.